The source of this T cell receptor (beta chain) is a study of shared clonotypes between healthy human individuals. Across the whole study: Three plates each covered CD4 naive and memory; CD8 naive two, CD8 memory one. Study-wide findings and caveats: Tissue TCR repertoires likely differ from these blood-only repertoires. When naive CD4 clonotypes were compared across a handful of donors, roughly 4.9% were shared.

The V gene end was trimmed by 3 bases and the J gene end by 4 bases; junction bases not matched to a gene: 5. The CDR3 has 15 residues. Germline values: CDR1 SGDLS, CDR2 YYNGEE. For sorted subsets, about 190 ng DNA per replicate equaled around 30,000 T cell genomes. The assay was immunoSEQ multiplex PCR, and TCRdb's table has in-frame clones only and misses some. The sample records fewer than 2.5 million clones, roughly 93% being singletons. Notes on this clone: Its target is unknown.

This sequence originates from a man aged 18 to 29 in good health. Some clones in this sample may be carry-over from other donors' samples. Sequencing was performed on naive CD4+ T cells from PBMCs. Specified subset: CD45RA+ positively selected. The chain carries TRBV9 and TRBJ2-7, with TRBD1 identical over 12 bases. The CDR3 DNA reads TGTGCCAGCAGCGCCCGGGACAGGGGGCCATACGAGCAGTACTTC. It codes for CASSARDRGPYEQYF.